A single sample is the source of the 26 T cell receptor beta chains below, sequenced in a study of vaccination and CD4 T cells after COVID-19. Antigens for these TCRs are unknown. Treatment specified: approximately nine-day PBMC culture with coronavirus spike peptide pools or control peptides (ViraFEST assay). Scientists ran DNA taken from cultured CD4+ T cells through the Oncomine TCR Beta short-read assay for sequencing. TCRdb independently ran MiXCR on the PCR reads; one entry per CDR3 protein. The sample yields about 26,000 distinct CDR3 sequences, 50% to 75% seen once. What was sequenced was CD4+ T cells from blood, cultured in vitro. The receptors here all came from a human donor who had recovered from COVID-19.

This clonotype was counted a few times. The gene calls are TRBV28 and TRBJ2-7; 9 nucleotides agree with TRBD2. V shed 6 bases and J 1 base; nucleotides not matched to a gene: 7. CDR3 size: 15 residues. In germline, CDR1 is MDHEN, CDR2 SYDVKM. CDR3 nucleotide sequence: TGTGCCAGCAGCCCCGGCAGCGGGGGGTCCTACGAGCAGTACTTC. This gives the protein CASSPGSGGSYEQYF. Filled out from reference TRBV28 and TRBJ2-7, the complete variable domain reads DVKVTQSSRYLVKRTGEKVFLECVQDMDHENMFWYRQDPGLGLRLIYFSYDVKMKEKGDIPEGYSVSREKKERFSLILESASTNQTSMYLCASSPGSGGSYEQYFGPGTRLTVT.

V gene TRBV7-3 combines with J gene TRBJ2-5; D is possibly TRBD1 or TRBD2 (6 bases each). The CDR3 length is 15 residues. V shed 5 bases and J shed 5 bases, with 18 bases lying between them. The germline CDR1 and CDR2 sequences are SGHTA and FQGTGA. CDR3 bases: TGTGCCAGCAGCGTAGGAGGGACACTAGGGGAGACCCAGTACTTC. Protein: CASSVGGTLGETQYF. Full variable domain (missing parts from reference TRBV7-3 and TRBJ2-5): GAGVSQTPSNKVTEKGKYVELRCDPISGHTALYWYRQSLGQGPEFLIYFQGTGAADDSGLPNDRFFAVRPEGSVSTLKIQRTERGDSAVYLCASSVGGTLGETQYFGPGTRLLVL.

V gene TRBV28 combines with J gene TRBJ1-1; a possible D gene is TRBD1 (5 bases). Deletions cut 7 bases from V and 4 bases from J, with 25 bases between. The CDR3 spans 17 residues. CDR1 is MDHEN, CDR2 SYDVKM, per germline. The CDR3 DNA is TGTGCCAGCATCTGGTTGGGGGGGGGACTCCAGCGCACTGAAGCTTTCTTT. Its translation: CASIWLGGGLQRTEAFF. The full variable domain, its missing parts supplied by reference TRBV28 and TRBJ1-1, is DVKVTQSSRYLVKRTGEKVFLECVQDMDHENMFWYRQDPGLGLRLIYFSYDVKMKEKGDIPEGYSVSREKKERFSLILESASTNQTSMYLCASIWLGGGLQRTEAFFGQGTRLTVV.

The chain recombines TRBV28 with TRBJ2-7; D gene ambiguous. Looked up from germline, CDR1 is MDHEN and CDR2 is SYDVKM. Trimming removed 6 bases at V and 5 bases at J, with 20 bases between. The CDR3 covers 15 residues. CDR3 protein: CASRQLGLGQNEQYF. The CDR3 DNA follows: TGTGCCAGCAGGCAGCTAGGGCTGGGTCAGAACGAGCAGTACTTC.

This clonotype showed up just a few times. The CDR3 sequence is CSARRENKDFSNQPQHF. The CDR3 region has the DNA TGCAGTGCTAGAAGGGAGAACAAAGATTTTAGCAATCAGCCCCAGCATTTT. The chain recombines TRBV20-1 with TRBJ1-5, with unresolved D. This CDR3 has 17 amino acids. From germline, CDR1 is DFQATT and CDR2 SNEGSKA (reference sequence). Trimming left V 2 bases short and J 0 bases short, with 17 bases between.

This clonotype was detected only once. V gene TRBV5-4 combines with J gene TRBJ2-5; D could derive from TRBD1 or TRBD2 (5 bases each). This CDR3 is 16 amino acids long. CDR1 is SGHNT, CDR2 YYREEE, per germline (reference sequence). Trimming removed 0 bases at V and 1 base at J, with 13 bases between. CDR3 coding DNA: TGTGCCAGCAGCTTGGATGGGGGACCTCTCCAAGAGACCCAGTACTTC. Translating it yields CASSLDGGPLQETQYF.

The genes are TRBV11-2 and TRBJ1-1; perhaps TRBD1 as D (5 bases). The CDR3 length is 14 residues. CDR1 is SGHAT, CDR2 FQNNGV, per germline. Trimming removed 0 bases from V and 2 bases from J, with 7 bases in between. The CDR3 nucleotides are TGTGCCAGCAGCTTAGACAGGGTAAACACTGAAGCTTTCTTT. This codes for CASSLDRVNTEAFF.

V and J are TRBV5-1 and TRBJ2-3; D call uncertain. This CDR3 contains 14 residues. Germline CDR1 and CDR2: SGHRS and YFSETQ. V lost 9 bases and J 2 bases, leaving 16 bases between the germline ends. CDR3: CATTQGSHTDTQYF. CDR3 DNA sequence: TGCGCCACCACTCAAGGCTCGCACACAGATACGCAGTATTTT.

This clonotype was observed a few times. V is TRBV2 and J is TRBJ1-5, with TRBD1 as a possible D gene (6 bases). Trimming shortened V by 6 bases and J by 1 base, and 13 bases separated the two germline ends. Germline lookup yields CDR1 SNHLY and CDR2 FYNNEI. This CDR3 is built from 15 residues. The CDR3 sequence is CASRVQGGSNQPQHF. The CDR3 DNA follows: TGTGCCAGCAGAGTACAGGGCGGGAGCAATCAGCCCCAGCATTTT.

This chain links TRBV4-3 with TRBJ1-2; no definite D call. The CDR3 length is 16 residues. Germline V gives CDR1 LGHNA, CDR2 YSLEER. The V gene lost 0 bases and the J gene lost 7 bases, with 18 bases spanning the gap. The CDR3: CASSQDYRRPPSGYTF. CDR3 in DNA: TGCGCCAGCAGCCAAGATTACCGCCGGCCTCCCTCTGGCTACACCTTC.

CDR3 residues: CASSRQASGGYTF. CDR3 sequence (DNA): TGTGCCAGCAGTCGACAGGCCTCGGGTGGCTACACCTTC. The chain combines TRBV28 with TRBJ1-2; possible D gene TRBD1, 6 bases. The CDR3 covers 13 residues. The germline V and J ends were trimmed by 5 bases and 7 bases, with 14 bases remaining between them. Germline assignment: CDR1 MDHEN and CDR2 SYDVKM.

The chain recombines TRBV7-6 with TRBJ2-4; D is perhaps TRBD1 (6 bases). Between the trimmed V and J ends, which lost 5 bases and 8 bases, there was a span of 16 bases. Germline-derived CDR1 and CDR2 are SGHVS and FNYEAQ. This CDR3 contains 14 residues. CDR3 loop: CASSPGQTRDIQYF. CDR3 nucleotide sequence: TGTGCCAGCAGCCCGGGACAAACTCGGGACATTCAGTACTTC.

The chain joins TRBV7-2 to TRBJ1-4; D may be TRBD1 (5 bases). Per the germline V gene, CDR1 is SGHTA and CDR2 is FQGNSA. V was pared by 5 bases and J by 7 bases, with 20 bases between. This CDR3 has 16 amino acids. The CDR3 nucleotides are TGTGCCAGCAGCCGAAGCGAGGGGAGACGGGGTGAAAAACTGTTTTTT. Protein product: CASSRSEGRRGEKLFF.

The rearrangement uses TRBV18 and TRBJ2-5; the match to TRBD2 covers 10 bases. This CDR3 has 15 residues. Germline values: CDR1 KGHSH, CDR2 LQKENI. V lost 3 bases, J lost 1 base, and 2 bases stayed unmatched. CDR3 in DNA: TGTGCCAGCTCACCTACTAGCGGGATCCAAGAGACCCAGTACTTC. It translates to CASSPTSGIQETQYF.

This clonotype has just a few counts. The gene calls are TRBV6-2 or TRBV6-3 and TRBJ2-4, with D perhaps given as TRBD1 or TRBD2 (5 bases each). The germline gives CDR1 MNHEY, CDR2 SVGEGT. This CDR3 is built from 14 residues. The ends were cut back, 7 bases at V and 5 bases at J, with 15 bases in the middle. The DNA for the CDR3 is TGTGCCAGCACCACCACCGGGACCCAAAACATTCAGTACTTC. This codes for CASTTTGTQNIQYF.

This clonotype was recorded only once. The V and J genes are TRBV2 and TRBJ1-5; 9 bases line up with TRBD1. This CDR3 region has 15 residues. The germline gives CDR1 SNHLY, CDR2 FYNNEI. V shed 3 bases and J 2 bases; nucleotides not matched to a gene: 2. In DNA form, the CDR3 reads TGTGCCAGCAGTGAGGACAGGGGACGCAATCAGCCCCAGCATTTT. Amino acid sequence: CASSEDRGRNQPQHF.

The chain uses TRBV7-3 and TRBJ2-7; D tentatively reads TRBD1 or TRBD2 (5 bases each). CDR1 and CDR2 (germline): SGHTA, FQGTGA. V lost 5 bases and J lost 7, with 15 bases in between. The CDR3 consists of 13 residues. The CDR3 DNA reads TGTGCCAGCAGCAGAGGGGCAGAAGGAGAGCAGTACTTC. Translated, it gives CASSRGAEGEQYF. Filled out from reference TRBV7-3 and TRBJ2-7, the complete variable domain reads GAGVSQTPSNKVTEKGKYVELRCDPISGHTALYWYRQSLGQGPEFLIYFQGTGAADDSGLPNDRFFAVRPEGSVSTLKIQRTERGDSAVYLCASSRGAEGEQYFGPGTRLTVT.

The V call is TRBV28, the J call TRBJ2-1; the match to TRBD2 covers 8 bases. Per the germline V gene, CDR1 is MDHEN and CDR2 is SYDVKM. The CDR3 is 13 residues long. V shed 3 bases, J shed 8 bases, and the junction held 3 bases outside the gene matches. The CDR3 bases are TGTGCCAGCAGTTTGTGGCGGGGGGATGAGCAGTTCTTC. This sequence encodes CASSLWRGDEQFF.

The gene calls are TRBV20-1 and TRBJ2-2; 7 bases line up with TRBD2. CDR1 is DFQATT, CDR2 SNEGSKA, per germline (reference sequence). CDR3 size: 13 residues. With V trimmed by 1 base and J by 7 bases, 3 bases remained unmatched. This CDR3 reads CSARVGGNGELFF. For the CDR3, the DNA is TGCAGTGCTAGAGTGGGAGGGAACGGGGAGCTGTTTTTT.

The genes are TRBV7-2 and TRBJ2-5; a possible D gene is TRBD1 (6 bases). V was clipped by 1 base and J by 5 bases, with 17 bases between them. The germline V gene has CDR1 SGHTA and CDR2 FQGNSA. CDR3 length: 16 amino acids. The CDR3 nucleotides read TGTGCCAGCAGCTTAGAAGGGCTAAAGGGGGTGGAGACCCAGTACTTC. This codes for CASSLEGLKGVETQYF. Using reference TRBV7-2 and TRBJ2-5 for the parts outside the CDR3, the full variable domain is GAGVSQSPSNKVTEKGKDVELRCDPISGHTALYWYRQSLGQGLEFLIYFQGNSAPDKSGLPSDRFSAERTGGSVSTLTIQRTQQEDSAVYLCASSLEGLKGVETQYFGPGTRLLVL.

This clonotype was counted between two and nine times. The genes are TRBV12-3 or TRBV12-4 and TRBJ1-3, with 7 bases identical to TRBD1. The CDR3 is 15 residues long. V shed 6 bases, J shed 2 bases, and the junction held 7 bases outside the gene matches. CDR3 DNA sequence: TGTGCCAGCAGACGACAGGGAACCACTGGAAACACCATATATTTT. Encoded protein: CASRRQGTTGNTIYF.

The chain couples TRBV6-1 to TRBJ1-1, with 8 bases identical to TRBD1. V lost 6 bases and J lost 9; bases outside the gene matches: 9. This CDR3 is 13 amino acids long. Germline-derived CDR1 and CDR2 are MNHNS and SASEGT. CDR3: CASSRQGAGKAFF. CDR3 bases: TGTGCCAGCAGCAGGCAGGGGGCGGGAAAAGCTTTCTTT.

The chain employs TRBV7-2 and TRBJ1-5, with no clear D. Germline CDR1 is SGHTA and CDR2 is FQGNSA. This CDR3 region has 13 residues. Trimming took 5 bases from V and 7 from J, leaving 12 bases between them. CDR3 loop: CASSPRLDQPQHF. The DNA for the CDR3 is TGTGCCAGCAGCCCCAGGCTTGACCAGCCCCAGCATTTT.

The chain is built from TRBV6-5 and TRBJ2-7, with D perhaps matching TRBD1 (5 bases). Germline V lookup: CDR1 MNHEY, CDR2 SVGAGI. This CDR3 spans 13 amino acids. V was clipped by 4 bases and J by 3 bases, with 10 bases between them. The CDR3 nucleotides read TGTGCCAGCAGTTCCGCACAGGTCTACGAGCAGTACTTC. Its translation is CASSSAQVYEQYF.

This clonotype is categorized as medium-sized. This sequence joins TRBV20-1 and TRBJ1-6; D may be TRBD1 (6 bases). CDR1 is DFQATT, CDR2 SNEGSKA, per germline (reference sequence). Trimming cost V 0 bases and J 9 bases, with 15 bases left between them. The CDR3 has 15 residues. The CDR3 loop is CSARDLRGGSSPLHF. CDR3 coding DNA: TGCAGTGCTAGAGACCTCAGGGGAGGGAGTTCACCCCTCCACTTT.

A few counts support this clonotype. The V gene is TRBV6-1, the J gene TRBJ1-1; 7 bases agree with TRBD1. This CDR3 spans 14 amino acids. The V segment lost 4 bases and the J segment 4 bases; nucleotides outside the gene matches: 6. CDR1 is MNHNS and CDR2 is SASEGT in the germline V gene. The CDR3 loop reads CASSARDSFTEAFF. For the CDR3, the DNA is TGTGCCAGCAGTGCCCGGGACAGCTTCACTGAAGCTTTCTTT.